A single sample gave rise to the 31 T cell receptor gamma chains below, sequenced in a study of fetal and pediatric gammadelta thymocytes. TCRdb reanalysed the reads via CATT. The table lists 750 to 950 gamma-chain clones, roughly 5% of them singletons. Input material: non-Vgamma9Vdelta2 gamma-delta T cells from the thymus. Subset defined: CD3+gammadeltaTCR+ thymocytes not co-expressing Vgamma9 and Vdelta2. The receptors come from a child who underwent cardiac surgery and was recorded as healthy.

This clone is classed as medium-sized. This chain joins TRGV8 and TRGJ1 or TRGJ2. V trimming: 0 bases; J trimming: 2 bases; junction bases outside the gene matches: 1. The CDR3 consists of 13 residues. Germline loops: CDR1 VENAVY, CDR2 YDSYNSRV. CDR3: CATWDRDYYKKLF. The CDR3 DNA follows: TGTGCCACCTGGGATAGGGATTATTATAAGAAACTCTTT.

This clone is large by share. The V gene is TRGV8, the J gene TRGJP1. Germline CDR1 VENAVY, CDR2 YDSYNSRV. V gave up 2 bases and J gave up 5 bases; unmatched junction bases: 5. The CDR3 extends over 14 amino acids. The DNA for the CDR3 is TGTGCCACCTGGGATAAAGTTACTGGTTGGTTCAAGATATTT. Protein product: CATWDKVTGWFKIF.

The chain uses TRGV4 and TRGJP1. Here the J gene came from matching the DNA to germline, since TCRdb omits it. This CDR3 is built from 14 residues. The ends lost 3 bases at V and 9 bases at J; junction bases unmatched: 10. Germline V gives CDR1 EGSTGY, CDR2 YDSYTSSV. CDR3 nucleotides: TGTGCCACCTGGGATTCCCAACCTCGTTGGTTCAAGATATTT. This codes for CATWDSQPRWFKIF.

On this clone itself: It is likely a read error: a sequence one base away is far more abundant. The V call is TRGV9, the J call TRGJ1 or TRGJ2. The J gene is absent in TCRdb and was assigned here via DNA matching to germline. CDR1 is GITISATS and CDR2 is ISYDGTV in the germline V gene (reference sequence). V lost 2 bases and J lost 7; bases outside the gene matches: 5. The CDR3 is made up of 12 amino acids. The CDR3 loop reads CALWEAYYKKLF. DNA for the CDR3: TGTGCCTTGTGGGAGGCTTACTATAAGAAACTCTTT.

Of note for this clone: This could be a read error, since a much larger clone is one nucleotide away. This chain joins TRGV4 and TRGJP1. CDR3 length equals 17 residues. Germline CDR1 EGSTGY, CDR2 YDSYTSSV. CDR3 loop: CASWDGPGDTTGWFKIF. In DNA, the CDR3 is TGTGCCTCCTGGGATGGGCCGGGCGATACCACTGGTTGGTTCAAGATATTT.

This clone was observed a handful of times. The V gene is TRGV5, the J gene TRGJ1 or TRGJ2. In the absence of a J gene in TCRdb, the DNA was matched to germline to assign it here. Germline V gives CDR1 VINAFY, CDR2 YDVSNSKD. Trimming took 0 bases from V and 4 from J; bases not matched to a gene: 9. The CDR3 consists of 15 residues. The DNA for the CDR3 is TGTGCCACCTGGGACAGGCTCGGGGGATATTATAAGAAACTCTTT. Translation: CATWDRLGGYYKKLF.

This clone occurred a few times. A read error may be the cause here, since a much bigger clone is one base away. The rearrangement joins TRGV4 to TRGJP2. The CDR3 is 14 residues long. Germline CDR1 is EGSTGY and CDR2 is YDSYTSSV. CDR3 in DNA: TGTACCACCTGGGAGTATAGTAGTGATTGGATCAAGACGTTT. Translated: CTTWEYSSDWIKTF.

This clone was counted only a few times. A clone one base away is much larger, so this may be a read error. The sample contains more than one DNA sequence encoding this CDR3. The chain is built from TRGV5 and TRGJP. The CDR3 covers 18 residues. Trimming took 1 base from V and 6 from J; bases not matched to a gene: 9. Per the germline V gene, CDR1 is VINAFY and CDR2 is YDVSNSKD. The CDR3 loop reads CATWDRLVTELGKKIKVF. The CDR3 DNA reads TGTGCCACCTGGGACAGACTGGTCACAGAGTTGGGCAAAAAAATCAAGGTATTT.

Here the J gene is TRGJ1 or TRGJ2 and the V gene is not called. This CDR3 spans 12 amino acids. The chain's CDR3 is CALWEAPVRKLF. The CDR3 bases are TGTGCCTTGTGGGAGGCCCCCGTGAGGAAACTCTTT.

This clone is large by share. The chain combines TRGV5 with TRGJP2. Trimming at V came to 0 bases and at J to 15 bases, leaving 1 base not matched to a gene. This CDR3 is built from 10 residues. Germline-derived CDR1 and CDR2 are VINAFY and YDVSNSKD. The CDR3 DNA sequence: TGTGCCACCTGGGACAGGTTCAAGACGTTT. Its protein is CATWDRFKTF.

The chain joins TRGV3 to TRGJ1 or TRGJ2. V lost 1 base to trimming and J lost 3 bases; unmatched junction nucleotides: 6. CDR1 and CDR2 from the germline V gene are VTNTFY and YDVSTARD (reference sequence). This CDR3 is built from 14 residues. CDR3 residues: CATWDSRRYYKKLF. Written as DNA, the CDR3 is TGTGCCACCTGGGACAGTAGACGTTATTATAAGAAACTCTTT.

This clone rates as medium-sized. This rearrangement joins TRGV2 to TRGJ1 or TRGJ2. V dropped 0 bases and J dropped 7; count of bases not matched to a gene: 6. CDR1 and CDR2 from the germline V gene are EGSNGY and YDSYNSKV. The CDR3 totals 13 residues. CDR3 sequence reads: CATWDGPEYKKLF. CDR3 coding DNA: TGTGCCACCTGGGACGGGCCAGAATATAAGAAACTCTTT.

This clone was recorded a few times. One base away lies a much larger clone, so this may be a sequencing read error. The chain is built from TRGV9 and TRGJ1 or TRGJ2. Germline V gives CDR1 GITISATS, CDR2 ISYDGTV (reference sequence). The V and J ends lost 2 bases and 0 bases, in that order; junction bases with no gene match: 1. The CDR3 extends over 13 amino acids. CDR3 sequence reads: CALWEENYYKKLF. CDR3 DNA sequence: TGTGCCTTGTGGGAGGAGAATTATTATAAGAAACTCTTT.

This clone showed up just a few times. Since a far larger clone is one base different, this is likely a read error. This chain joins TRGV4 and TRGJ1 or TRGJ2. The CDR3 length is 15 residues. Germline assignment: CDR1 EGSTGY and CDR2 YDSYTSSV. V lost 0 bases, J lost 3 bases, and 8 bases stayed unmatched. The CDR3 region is CATWDGSRGYYKKLF. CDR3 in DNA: TGTGCCACCTGGGATGGGAGTCGCGGTTATTATAAGAAACTCTTT.

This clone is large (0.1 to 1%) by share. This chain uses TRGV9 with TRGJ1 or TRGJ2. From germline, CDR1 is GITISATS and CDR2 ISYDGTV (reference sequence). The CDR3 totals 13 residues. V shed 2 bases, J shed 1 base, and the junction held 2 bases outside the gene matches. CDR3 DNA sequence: TGTGCCTTGTGGGAGGCCAATTATTATAAGAAACTCTTT. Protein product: CALWEANYYKKLF.

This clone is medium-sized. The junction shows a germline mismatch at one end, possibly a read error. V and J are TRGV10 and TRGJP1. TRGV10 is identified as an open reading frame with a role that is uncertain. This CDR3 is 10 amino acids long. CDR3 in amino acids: CSVTGWFKIF. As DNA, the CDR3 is TGCTCCGTCACTGGTTGGTTCAAGATATTT.

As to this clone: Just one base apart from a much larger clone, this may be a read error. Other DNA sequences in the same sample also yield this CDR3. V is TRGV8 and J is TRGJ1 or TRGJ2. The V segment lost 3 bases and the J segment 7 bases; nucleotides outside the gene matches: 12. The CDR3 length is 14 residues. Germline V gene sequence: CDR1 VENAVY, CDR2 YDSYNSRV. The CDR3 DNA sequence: TGTGCCACCTGGGATGGTGAACGAAGGTATAAGAAACTCTTT. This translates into CATWDGERRYKKLF.

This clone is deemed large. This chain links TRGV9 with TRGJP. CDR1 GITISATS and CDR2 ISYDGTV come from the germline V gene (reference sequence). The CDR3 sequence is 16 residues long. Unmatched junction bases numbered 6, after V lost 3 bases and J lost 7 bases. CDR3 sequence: CALWEPAELGKKIKVF. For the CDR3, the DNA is TGTGCCTTGTGGGAGCCCGCTGAGTTGGGCAAAAAAATCAAGGTATTT.

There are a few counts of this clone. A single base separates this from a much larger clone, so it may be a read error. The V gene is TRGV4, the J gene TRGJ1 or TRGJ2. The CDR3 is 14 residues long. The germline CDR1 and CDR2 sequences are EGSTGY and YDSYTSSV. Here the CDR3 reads CATWDGLRYYKKLF. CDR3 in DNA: TGTGCTACCTGGGATGGGCTTCGTTATTATAAGAAACTCTTT.

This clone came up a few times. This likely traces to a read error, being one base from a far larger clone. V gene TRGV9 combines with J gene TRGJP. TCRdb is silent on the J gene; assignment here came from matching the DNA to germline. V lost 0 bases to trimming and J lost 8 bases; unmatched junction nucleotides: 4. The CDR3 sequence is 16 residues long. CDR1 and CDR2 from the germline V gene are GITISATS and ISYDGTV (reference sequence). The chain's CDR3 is CALWEVHKLGKKIKVF. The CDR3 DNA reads TGTGCCTTGTGGGAGGTGCACAAGTTGGGCAAAAAAATCAAGGTATTT.

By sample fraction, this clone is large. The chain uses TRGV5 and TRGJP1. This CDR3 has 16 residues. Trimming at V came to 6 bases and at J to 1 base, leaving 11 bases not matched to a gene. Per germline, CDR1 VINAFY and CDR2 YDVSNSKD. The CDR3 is CATWTKGGTTGWFKIF. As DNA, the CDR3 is TGTGCCACCTGGACCAAGGGGGGTACCACTGGTTGGTTCAAGATATTT.

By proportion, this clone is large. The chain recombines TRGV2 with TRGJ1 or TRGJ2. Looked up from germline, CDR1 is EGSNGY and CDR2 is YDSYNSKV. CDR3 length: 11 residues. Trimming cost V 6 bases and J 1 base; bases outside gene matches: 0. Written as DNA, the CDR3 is TGTGCCACCTGGAATTATTATAAGAAACTCTTT. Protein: CATWNYYKKLF.

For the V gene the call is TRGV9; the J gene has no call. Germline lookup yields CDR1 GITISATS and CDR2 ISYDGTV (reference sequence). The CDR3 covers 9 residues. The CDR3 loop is CALWDERLF. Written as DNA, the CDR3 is TGTGCCTTGTGGGACGAGCGGCTCTTT.

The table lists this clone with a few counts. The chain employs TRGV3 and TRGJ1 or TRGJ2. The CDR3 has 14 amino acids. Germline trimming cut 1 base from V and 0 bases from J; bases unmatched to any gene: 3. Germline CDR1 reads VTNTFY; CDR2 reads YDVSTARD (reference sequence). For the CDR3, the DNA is TGTGCCACCTGGGACAGCAAGAATTATTATAAGAAACTCTTT. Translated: CATWDSKNYYKKLF.

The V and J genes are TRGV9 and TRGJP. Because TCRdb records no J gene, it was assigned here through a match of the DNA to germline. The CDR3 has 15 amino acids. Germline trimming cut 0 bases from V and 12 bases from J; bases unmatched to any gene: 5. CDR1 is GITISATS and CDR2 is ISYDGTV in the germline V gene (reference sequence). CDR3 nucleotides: TGTGCCTTGTGGGAGGTGGGTCCGGGCAAAAAAATCAAGGTATTT. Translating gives CALWEVGPGKKIKVF.

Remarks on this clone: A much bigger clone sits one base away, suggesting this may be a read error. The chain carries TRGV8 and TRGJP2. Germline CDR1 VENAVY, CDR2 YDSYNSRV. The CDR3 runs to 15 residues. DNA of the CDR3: TGTGCCACCTGGGATAGGATCGGGAGTGGTTGGATCAAGACGTTT. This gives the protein CATWDRIGSGWIKTF.

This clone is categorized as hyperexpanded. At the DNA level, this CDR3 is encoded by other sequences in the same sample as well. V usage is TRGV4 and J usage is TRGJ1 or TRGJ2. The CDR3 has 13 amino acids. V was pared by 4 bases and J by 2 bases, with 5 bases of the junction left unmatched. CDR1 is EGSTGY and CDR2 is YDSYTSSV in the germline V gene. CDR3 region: CATWDEHYYKKLF. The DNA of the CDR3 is TGTGCCACCTGGGACGAGCATTATTATAAGAAACTCTTT.

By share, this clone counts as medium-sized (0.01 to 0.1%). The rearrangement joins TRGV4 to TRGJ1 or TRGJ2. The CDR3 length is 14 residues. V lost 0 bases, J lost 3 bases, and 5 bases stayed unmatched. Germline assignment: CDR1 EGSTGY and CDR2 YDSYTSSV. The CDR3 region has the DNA TGTGCCACCTGGGATGGGCTTCGTTATTATAAGAAACTCTTT. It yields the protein CATWDGLRYYKKLF.

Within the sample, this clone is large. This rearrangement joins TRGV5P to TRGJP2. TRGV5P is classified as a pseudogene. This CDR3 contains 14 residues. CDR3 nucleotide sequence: TGTGCCACTCGCGGAGGAAGTAGTGATTGGATCAAGACGTTT. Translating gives CATRGGSSDWIKTF.

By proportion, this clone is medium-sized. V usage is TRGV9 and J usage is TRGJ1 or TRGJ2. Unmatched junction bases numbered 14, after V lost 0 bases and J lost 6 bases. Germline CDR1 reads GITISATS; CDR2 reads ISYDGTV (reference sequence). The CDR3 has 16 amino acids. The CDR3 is CALWEVSVEVCYKKLF. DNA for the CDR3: TGTGCCTTGTGGGAGGTGTCAGTTGAGGTGTGTTATAAGAAACTCTTT.

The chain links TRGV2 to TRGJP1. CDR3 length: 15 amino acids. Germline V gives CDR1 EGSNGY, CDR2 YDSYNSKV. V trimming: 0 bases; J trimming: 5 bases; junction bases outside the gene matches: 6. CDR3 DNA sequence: TGTGCCACCTGGGACGGGCCTCGGACTGGTTGGTTCAAGATATTT. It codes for CATWDGPRTGWFKIF.